The 19 T cell receptor beta chains in this list originate from one sample, sequenced in a study of CD8+ T cells in alopecia areata. Treatment: oral pan-JAK inhibitor, 5-10 mg twice daily. RNA extraction was followed by reverse transcription into cDNA, which acted as the sequencing template. This table comes from immunoSEQ multiplex PCR, and its TCRdb copy is limited to in-frame clones, with some not included. This repertoire shows about 210,000 clones, around 65% found once; its top ten account for about 4%. Material: CD4+ T cells sorted from blood, obtained at week 4, from a patient treated with tofacitinib. These receptors all come from a human donor with alopecia areata.

The chain combines TRBV6-6 with TRBJ2-3; no clear D. Trimming stripped 8 bases from V and 6 bases from J, with 6 bases between. The germline V gene has CDR1 MNHNY and CDR2 SVGAGI (reference sequence). The length of the CDR3 is 10 residues. CDR3 sequence reads: CASGRDTQYF. CDR3 bases: TGTGCCAGCGGACGGGATACGCAGTATTTT.

This chain uses TRBV9 with TRBJ2-5, with D possibly matching TRBD1 (6 bases). Germline V gives CDR1 SGDLS, CDR2 YYNGEE. Trimming shortened V by 4 bases and J by 5 bases, and 18 bases separated the two germline ends. The CDR3 spans 15 residues. CDR3 coding DNA: TGTGCCAGCAGCCCCCAGTCCCAGGGGATGGAGACCCAGTACTTC. This gives the protein CASSPQSQGMETQYF. The whole variable domain, remainder taken from reference TRBV9 and TRBJ2-5, is DSGVTQTPKHLITATGQRVTLRCSPRSGDLSVYWYQQSLDQGLQFLIQYYNGEERAKGNILERFSAQQFPDLHSELNLSSLELGDSALYFCASSPQSQGMETQYFGPGTRLLVL.

The chain carries TRBV5-1 and TRBJ2-7, with D perhaps matching TRBD2 (6 bases). Germline V gene data show CDR1 as SGHRS and CDR2 as YFSETQ. The ends were cut back, 0 bases at V and 4 bases at J, with 11 bases in the middle. The CDR3 loop spans 14 amino acids. CDR3 loop: CASSLVAGQYEQYF. The DNA of the CDR3 is TGCGCCAGCAGCTTGGTCGCGGGGCAATACGAGCAGTACTTC.

This clone turned up a few times. The chain combines TRBV14 with TRBJ2-3; maybe TRBD2 (6 bases). CDR3 length equals 16 residues. Per the germline V gene, CDR1 is SGHDN and CDR2 is FVKESK. The ends were cut back, 4 bases at V and 0 bases at J, with 14 bases in the middle. The CDR3 spells CASSPTGGSSTDTQYF. In DNA, the CDR3 is TGTGCCAGCAGCCCGACTGGGGGGTCTAGCACAGATACGCAGTATTTT.

The chain links TRBV4-1 to TRBJ2-4, with 8 bases that match TRBD1. With 6 bases clipped from V and 6 bases from J, the junction kept 10 bases outside the gene matches. This CDR3 spans 15 amino acids. The germline V gene encodes CDR1 MGHRA and CDR2 YSYEKL. As DNA, the CDR3 is TGCGCCAGCAGTTCTGACAGGGGCTACGGAAACATTCAGTACTTC. Translated, it gives CASSSDRGYGNIQYF.

The chain recombines TRBV9 with TRBJ1-2; 9 positions match TRBD1. This CDR3 spans 13 amino acids. Per germline, CDR1 SGDLS and CDR2 YYNGEE. V lost 6 bases to trimming and J lost 8 bases; unmatched junction nucleotides: 8. The CDR3: CASNTPGQGGYTF. The CDR3, as DNA: TGTGCCAGCAACACACCGGGACAGGGAGGCTACACCTTC.

The chain joins TRBV5-6 to TRBJ2-2; D unclear. The CDR3 runs 15 residues. CDR1 is SGHDT, CDR2 YYEEEE, per germline. The germline V and J ends were trimmed by 0 bases and 4 bases, with 10 bases remaining between them. The CDR3 DNA reads TGTGCCAGCAGCTTGGCCGTCCTCAGCACCGGGGAGCTGTTTTTT. The encoded protein is CASSLAVLSTGELFF.

The chain links TRBV5-1 to TRBJ2-5; tentatively, D is TRBD1 (5 bases). The germline V and J ends were trimmed by 6 bases and 2 bases, with 14 bases remaining between them. Per germline, CDR1 SGHRS and CDR2 YFSETQ. CDR3 size: 14 residues. CDR3 nucleotide sequence: TGCGCCAGCACGAAGGGGATGGAGCAAGAGACCCAGTACTTC. Protein product: CASTKGMEQETQYF.

The V and J genes are TRBV30 and TRBJ1-1, with D tentatively TRBD1 (6 bases). The V end was cut by 0 bases, the J end by 1 base, with 15 bases between. The CDR3 length is 16 residues. Germline V gives CDR1 GTSNPN, CDR2 SVGIG (reference sequence). DNA for the CDR3: TGTGCCTGGAGTGTATGGAGCGCCAGGGGGAACACTGAAGCTTTCTTT. Amino acid sequence: CAWSVWSARGNTEAFF.

J is TRBJ1-4 and V is TRBV4-1; D is perhaps TRBD1 (5 bases). This CDR3 has 19 residues. Germline V lookup: CDR1 MGHRA, CDR2 YSYEKL. Trimming removed 4 bases from V and 0 bases from J, with 21 bases in between. The CDR3 DNA follows: TGCGCCAGCAGCCTCCCACCCACACAGGTCCTTGCAACTAATGAAAAACTGTTTTTT. Translating it yields CASSLPPTQVLATNEKLFF.

This clone was observed a few times. The chain has TRBV10-3 and TRBJ2-1, with D perhaps matching TRBD1 (5 bases). The V and J ends lost 0 bases and 5 bases respectively, with 11 bases between them. Germline CDR1 ENHRY, CDR2 SYGVKD. The CDR3 consists of 15 residues. The chain's CDR3 is CAISESLAGNNEQFF. The CDR3 DNA reads TGTGCCATCAGTGAGTCCCTGGCAGGGAACAATGAGCAGTTCTTC.

V is TRBV5-6 and J is TRBJ2-1; 7 bases fit TRBD2. From germline, CDR1 is SGHDT and CDR2 YYEEEE. V trimming: 2 bases; J trimming: 4 bases; junction bases outside the gene matches: 6. CDR3 length: 15 amino acids. In nucleotides, the CDR3 is TGTGCCAGCAGCTTTGGTCTAGCGGCTTACAATGAGCAGTTCTTC. Protein product: CASSFGLAAYNEQFF.

The V call is TRBV7-9, the J call TRBJ2-2; D unclear. CDR1 is SEHNR, CDR2 FQNEAQ, per germline (reference sequence). V lost 4 bases, J lost 0 bases, and 0 bases lay in between. The CDR3 has 12 residues. Here the CDR3 DNA reads TGTGCCAGCAGCTCGAACACCGGGGAGCTGTTTTTT. It is translated as CASSSNTGELFF. Variable domain in full (rest from reference TRBV7-9 and TRBJ2-2): DTGVSQNPRHKITKRGQNVTFRCDPISEHNRLYWYRQTLGQGPEFLTYFQNEAQLEKSRLLSDRFSAERPKGSFSTLEIQRTEQGDSAMYLCASSSNTGELFFGEGSRLTVL.

The chain is built from TRBV28 and TRBJ2-7; 7 positions agree with TRBD1. This CDR3 is 12 amino acids long. J was trimmed by 12 bases and V by 4 bases; bases with no gene match: 9. Per the germline V gene, CDR1 is MDHEN and CDR2 is SYDVKM. The CDR3 protein is CASSSWDRGAYV. CDR3 coding DNA: TGTGCCAGCAGTTCTTGGGACAGAGGGGCGTACGTC.

V usage is TRBV30 and J usage is TRBJ2-3; 10 nucleotides align to TRBD2. The length of the CDR3 is 15 residues. The V gene's germline CDR1 is GTSNPN and CDR2 SVGIG (reference sequence). V trimming: 3 bases; J trimming: 3 bases; junction bases outside the gene matches: 6. CDR3 protein: CAWRLAGGTTDTQYF. The CDR3 DNA reads TGTGCCTGGAGATTAGCGGGGGGAACGACAGATACGCAGTATTTT.

The chain recombines TRBV5-1 with TRBJ2-3; TRBD2 matches 10 bases. V shed 0 bases and J 1 base; nucleotides not matched to a gene: 8. The CDR3 spans 18 residues. Looked up from germline, CDR1 is SGHRS and CDR2 is YFSETQ. The CDR3 protein is CASSLVTSGVTCTDTQYF. As DNA, the CDR3 is TGCGCCAGCAGCTTGGTTACTAGCGGGGTGACTTGCACAGATACGCAGTATTTT.

As regards this clone: This same CDR3 is encoded by further DNA sequences in the sample. The CDR3 nucleotides are TGTGCCAGCAGCTTGGCCTCAGATACGCAGTATTTT. This translates into CASSLASDTQYF. V is TRBV5-6 and J is TRBJ2-3; D is ambiguous. CDR3 length equals 12 residues. The V and J ends lost 0 bases and 4 bases respectively, with 3 bases between them. The germline CDR1 and CDR2 sequences are SGHDT and YYEEEE.

This chain connects TRBV9 to TRBJ2-3, with 8 bases fitting TRBD2. The V and J ends lost 4 bases and 5 bases, in that order; junction bases with no gene match: 9. The CDR3 length is 15 residues. The germline gives CDR1 SGDLS, CDR2 YYNGEE. The CDR3 DNA reads as TGTGCCAGCAGCCAGACAGCGGGGGAGGGAGATACGCAGTATTTT. Its protein product is CASSQTAGEGDTQYF.

The rearrangement uses TRBV2 and TRBJ2-5; TRBD2 matches at 9 bases. The length of the CDR3 is 15 residues. Germline lookup yields CDR1 SNHLY and CDR2 FYNNEI. V shed 7 bases, J shed 7 bases, and the junction held 13 bases outside the gene matches. CDR3 residues: CASTGRAGGPGTQYF. The CDR3 DNA reads as TGTGCCAGCACCGGACGAGCGGGGGGTCCGGGGACCCAGTACTTC. Together with reference TRBV2 and TRBJ2-5, the CDR3 gives the full variable domain: EPEVTQTPSHQVTQMGQEVILRCVPISNHLYFYWYRQILGQKVEFLVSFYNNEISEKSEIFDDQFSVERPDGSNFTLKIRSTKLEDSAMYFCASTGRAGGPGTQYFGPGTRLLVL.